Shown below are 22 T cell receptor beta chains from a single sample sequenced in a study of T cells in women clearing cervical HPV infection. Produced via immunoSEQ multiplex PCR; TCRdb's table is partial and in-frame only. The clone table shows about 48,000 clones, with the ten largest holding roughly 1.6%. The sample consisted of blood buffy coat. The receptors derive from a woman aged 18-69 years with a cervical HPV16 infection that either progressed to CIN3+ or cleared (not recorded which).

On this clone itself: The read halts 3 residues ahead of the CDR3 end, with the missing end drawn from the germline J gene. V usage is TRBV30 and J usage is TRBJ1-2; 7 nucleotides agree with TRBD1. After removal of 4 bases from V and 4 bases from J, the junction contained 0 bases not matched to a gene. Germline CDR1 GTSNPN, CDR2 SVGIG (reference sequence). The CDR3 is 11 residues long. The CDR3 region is CAWNRGYGYTF. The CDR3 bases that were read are TGTGCCTGGAACAGGGGCTATGGC.

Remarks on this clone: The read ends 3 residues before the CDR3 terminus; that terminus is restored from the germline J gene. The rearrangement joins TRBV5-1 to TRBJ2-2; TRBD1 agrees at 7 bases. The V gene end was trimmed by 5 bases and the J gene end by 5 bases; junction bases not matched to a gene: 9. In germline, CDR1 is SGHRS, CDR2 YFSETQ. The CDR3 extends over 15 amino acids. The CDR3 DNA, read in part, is TGCGCCAGCAGGTCTACAGGGGTCGGAACCGGGGAG. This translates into CASRSTGVGTGE. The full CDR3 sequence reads CASRSTGVGTGELFF.

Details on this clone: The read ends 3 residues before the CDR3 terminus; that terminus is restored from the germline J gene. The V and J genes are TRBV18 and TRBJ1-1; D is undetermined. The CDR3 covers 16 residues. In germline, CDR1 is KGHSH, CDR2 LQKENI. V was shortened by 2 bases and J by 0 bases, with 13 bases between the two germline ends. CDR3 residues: CASSPAVVLLNTEAFF. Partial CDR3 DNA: TGTGCCAGCTCACCAGCGGTTGTGCTCTTGAACACTGAA. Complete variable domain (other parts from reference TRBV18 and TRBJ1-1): NAGVMQNPRHLVRRRGQEARLRCSPMKGHSHVYWYRQLPEEGLKFMVYLQKENIIDESGMPKERFSAEFPKEGPSILRIQQVVRGDSAAYFCASSPAVVLLNTEAFFGQGTRLTVV.

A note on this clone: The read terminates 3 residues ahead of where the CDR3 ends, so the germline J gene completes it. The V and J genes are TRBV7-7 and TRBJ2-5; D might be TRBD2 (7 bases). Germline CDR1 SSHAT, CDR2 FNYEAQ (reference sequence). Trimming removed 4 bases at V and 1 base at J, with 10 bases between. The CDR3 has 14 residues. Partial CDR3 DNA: TGTGCCAGCAGCTCCGCGGGGGCCCAAGAGACC. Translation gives CASSSAGAQET. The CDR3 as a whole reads CASSSAGAQETQYF.

The CDR3 sequence is CAIGRGGRDQPQHF. Partial CDR3 DNA: TGTGCCATCGGTCGGGGAGGCCGGGATCAGCCC. The J gene is TRBJ1-5, the V gene TRBV10-3; no firm D call. The read ends 3 residues shy of where the CDR3 ends; the end is completed using the germline J gene. The CDR3 is made up of 14 amino acids. V lost 8 bases to trimming and J lost 5 bases, with 16 bases between them. The V gene's germline CDR1 is ENHRY and CDR2 SYGVKD.

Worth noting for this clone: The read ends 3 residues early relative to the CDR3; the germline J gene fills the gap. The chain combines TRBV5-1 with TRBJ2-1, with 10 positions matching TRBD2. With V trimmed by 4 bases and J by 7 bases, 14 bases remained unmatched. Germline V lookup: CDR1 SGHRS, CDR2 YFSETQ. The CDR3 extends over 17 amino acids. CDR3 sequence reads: CASSPQPSLAGVNEQFF. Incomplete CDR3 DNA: TGCGCCAGCAGCCCGCAACCCTCTCTAGCGGGAGTGAATGAG.

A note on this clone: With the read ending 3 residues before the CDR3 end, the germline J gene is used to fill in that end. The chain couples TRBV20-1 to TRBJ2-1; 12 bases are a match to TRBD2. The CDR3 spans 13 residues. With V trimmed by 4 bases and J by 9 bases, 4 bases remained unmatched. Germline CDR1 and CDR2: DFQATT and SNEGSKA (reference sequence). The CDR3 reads CSAKLAGGREQFF. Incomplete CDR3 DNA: TGCAGTGCTAAACTAGCGGGAGGACGTGAG.

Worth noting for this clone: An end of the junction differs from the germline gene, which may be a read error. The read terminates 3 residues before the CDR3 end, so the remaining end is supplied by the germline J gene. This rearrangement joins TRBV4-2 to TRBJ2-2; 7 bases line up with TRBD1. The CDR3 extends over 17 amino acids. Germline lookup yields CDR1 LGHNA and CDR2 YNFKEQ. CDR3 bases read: TGCGCCAGCAGCCGCGAATTGACAGGGCACGCCACCGGGGAG. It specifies CASSRELTGHATGE. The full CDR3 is CASSRELTGHATGELFF.

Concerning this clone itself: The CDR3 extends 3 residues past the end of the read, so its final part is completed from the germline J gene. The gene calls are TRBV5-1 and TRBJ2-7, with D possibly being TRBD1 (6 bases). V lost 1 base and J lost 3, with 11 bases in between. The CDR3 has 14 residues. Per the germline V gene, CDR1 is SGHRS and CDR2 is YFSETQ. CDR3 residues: CASSLSSQGYEQYF. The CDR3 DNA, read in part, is TGCGCCAGCAGCTTGTCCTCACAGGGCTACGAG.

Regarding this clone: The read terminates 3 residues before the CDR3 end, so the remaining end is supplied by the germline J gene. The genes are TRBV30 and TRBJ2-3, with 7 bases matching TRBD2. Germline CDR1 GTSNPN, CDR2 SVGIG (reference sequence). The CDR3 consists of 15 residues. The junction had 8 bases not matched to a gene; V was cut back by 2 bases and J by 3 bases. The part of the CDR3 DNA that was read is TGTGCCTGGAGTTCCCCCGGGGGGAAGACAGATACG. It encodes CAWSSPGGKTDT. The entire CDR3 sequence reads CAWSSPGGKTDTQYF.

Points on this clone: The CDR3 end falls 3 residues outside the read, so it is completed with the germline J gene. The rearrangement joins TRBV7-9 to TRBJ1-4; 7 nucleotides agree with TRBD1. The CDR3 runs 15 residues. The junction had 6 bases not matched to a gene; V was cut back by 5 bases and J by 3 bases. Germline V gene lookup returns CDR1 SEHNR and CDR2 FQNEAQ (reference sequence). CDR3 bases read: TGTGCCAGCAGCCTAGACGGGACAGCTAATGAAAAA. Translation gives CASSLDGTANEK. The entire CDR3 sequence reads CASSLDGTANEKLFF.

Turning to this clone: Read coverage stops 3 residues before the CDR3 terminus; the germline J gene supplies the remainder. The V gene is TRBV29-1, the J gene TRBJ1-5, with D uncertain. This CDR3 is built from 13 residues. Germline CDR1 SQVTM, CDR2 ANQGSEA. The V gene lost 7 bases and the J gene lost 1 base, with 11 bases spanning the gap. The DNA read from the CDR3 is TGCAGCGCCTCTCCGGGGAGCAATCAGCCC. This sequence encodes CSASPGSNQP. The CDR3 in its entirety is CSASPGSNQPQHF.

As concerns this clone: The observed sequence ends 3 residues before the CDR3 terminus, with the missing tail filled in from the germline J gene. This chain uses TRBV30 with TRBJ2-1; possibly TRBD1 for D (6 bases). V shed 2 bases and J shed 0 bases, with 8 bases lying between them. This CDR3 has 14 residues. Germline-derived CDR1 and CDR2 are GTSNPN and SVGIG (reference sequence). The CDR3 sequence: CAWSKGGSYNEQFF. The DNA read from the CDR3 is TGTGCCTGGAGTAAAGGGGGCTCCTACAATGAG.

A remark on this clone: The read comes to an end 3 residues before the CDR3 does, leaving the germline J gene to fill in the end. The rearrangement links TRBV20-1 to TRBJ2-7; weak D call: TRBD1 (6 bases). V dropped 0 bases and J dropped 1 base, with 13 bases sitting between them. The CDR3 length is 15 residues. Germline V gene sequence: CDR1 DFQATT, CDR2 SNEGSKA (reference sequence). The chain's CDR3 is CSARDAQGRSYEQYF. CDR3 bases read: TGCAGTGCTAGAGATGCACAGGGTAGGTCCTACGAG.

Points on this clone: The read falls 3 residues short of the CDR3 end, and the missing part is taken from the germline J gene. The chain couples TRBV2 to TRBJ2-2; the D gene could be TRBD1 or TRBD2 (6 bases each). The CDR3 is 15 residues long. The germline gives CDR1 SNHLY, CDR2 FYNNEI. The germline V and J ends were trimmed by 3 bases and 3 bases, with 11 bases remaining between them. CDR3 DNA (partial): TGTGCCAGCAGTGAGGAGGGGGTGGACACCGGGGAG. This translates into CASSEEGVDTGE. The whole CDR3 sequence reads CASSEEGVDTGELFF.

This CDR3 is CASRRGDRENEKLFF. The part of the CDR3 DNA that was read is TGTGCCAGCAGACGGGGGGACAGGGAAAATGAAAAA. The chain carries TRBV28 and TRBJ1-4; 9 bases fit TRBD1. The observed sequence ends 3 residues before the CDR3 terminus, with the missing tail filled in from the germline J gene. V shed 6 bases and J 5 bases; nucleotides not matched to a gene: 7. This CDR3 contains 15 residues. Germline-derived CDR1 and CDR2 are MDHEN and SYDVKM.

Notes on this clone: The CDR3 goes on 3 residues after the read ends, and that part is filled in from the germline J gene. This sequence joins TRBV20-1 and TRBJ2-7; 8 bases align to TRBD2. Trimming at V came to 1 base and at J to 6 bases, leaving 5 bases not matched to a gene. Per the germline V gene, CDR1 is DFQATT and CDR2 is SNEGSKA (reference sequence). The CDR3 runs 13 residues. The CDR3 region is CSARVSGSFEQYF. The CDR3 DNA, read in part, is TGCAGTGCTAGAGTGAGCGGGAGCTTCGAG.

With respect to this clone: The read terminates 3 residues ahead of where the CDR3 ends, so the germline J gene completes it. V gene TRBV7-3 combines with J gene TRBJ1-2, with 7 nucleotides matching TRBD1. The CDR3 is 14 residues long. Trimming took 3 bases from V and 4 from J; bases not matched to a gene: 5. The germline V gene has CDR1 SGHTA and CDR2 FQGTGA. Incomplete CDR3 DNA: TGTGCCAGCAGCTTTGACGCAGGGGGCTATGGC. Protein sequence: CASSFDAGGYG. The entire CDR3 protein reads CASSFDAGGYGYTF.

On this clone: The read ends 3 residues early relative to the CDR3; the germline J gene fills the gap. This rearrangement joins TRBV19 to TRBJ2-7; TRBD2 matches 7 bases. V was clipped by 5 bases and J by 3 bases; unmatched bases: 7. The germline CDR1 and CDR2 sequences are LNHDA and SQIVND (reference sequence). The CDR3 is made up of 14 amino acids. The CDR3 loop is CASSFRWGGYEQYF. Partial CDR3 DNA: TGTGCCAGTAGTTTTCGATGGGGGGGCTACGAG.

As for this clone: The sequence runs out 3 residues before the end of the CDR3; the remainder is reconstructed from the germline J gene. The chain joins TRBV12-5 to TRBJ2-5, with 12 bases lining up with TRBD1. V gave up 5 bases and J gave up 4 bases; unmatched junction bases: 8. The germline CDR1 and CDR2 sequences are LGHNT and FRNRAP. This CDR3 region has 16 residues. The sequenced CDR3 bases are TGTGCTAGTGGTCAACTCCGGGACAGGGGGCGAGAGACC. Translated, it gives CASGQLRDRGRET. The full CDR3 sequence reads CASGQLRDRGRETQYF.

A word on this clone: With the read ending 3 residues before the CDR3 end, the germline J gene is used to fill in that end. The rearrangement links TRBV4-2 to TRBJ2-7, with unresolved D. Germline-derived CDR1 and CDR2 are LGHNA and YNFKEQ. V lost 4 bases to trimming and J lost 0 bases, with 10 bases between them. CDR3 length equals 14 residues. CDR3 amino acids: CASSRHISSYEQYF. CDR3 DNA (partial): TGTGCCAGCAGCCGACACATTAGCTCCTACGAG.

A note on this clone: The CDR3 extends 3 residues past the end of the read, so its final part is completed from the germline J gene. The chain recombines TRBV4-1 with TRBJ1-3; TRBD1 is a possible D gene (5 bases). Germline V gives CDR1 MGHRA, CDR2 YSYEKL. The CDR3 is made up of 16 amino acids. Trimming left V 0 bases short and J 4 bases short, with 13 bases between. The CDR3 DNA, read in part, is TGCGCCAGCAGCCAAGACAGGGAGGGGAACGGAAACACC. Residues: CASSQDREGNGNT. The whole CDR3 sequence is CASSQDREGNGNTIYF.